These 2 T cell receptor beta chains came from one sample sequenced in a study of blood T cell repertoires in COVID-19 (dated by TCRdb to 2018 to 2020). The library was obtained by the immunoSEQ multiplex PCR assay. The table was pulled from immuneACCESS by TCRdb, which kept in-frame rearrangements only. Such tables lose some clones; where checked, under half of the loss comes from unresolved V genes, and the rest has no known cause. In all, the sample holds 200,000 to 250,000 clones, and around 90% of those were seen once. Under 4% of the sample is held by the ten biggest clonotypes. The sample comprised peripheral blood. Receptors originate from a man aged 18 to 29 with active or convalescent COVID-19.

On this clone itself: Compared with germline, one end of the junction differs, possibly owing to a read error. In nucleotides, the CDR3 is TGTGCCAGCAGCCTAACACCGAGCTCCTACAATGAGCAGTTCTTC. Protein sequence: CASSLTPSSYNEQFF. J is TRBJ2-1 and V is TRBV7-3; D remains ambiguous. The length of the CDR3 is 15 residues. From germline, CDR1 is SGHTA and CDR2 FQGTGA.

The chain couples TRBV11-1 to TRBJ1-3; unclear D gene. The germline gives CDR1 SGHAT, CDR2 FQDESV (reference sequence). This CDR3 contains 12 residues. V was shortened by 3 bases and J by 7 bases, with 7 bases between the two germline ends. The CDR3 nucleotides are TGTGCCAGCAGCTTCAACGGGAACACCATATATTTT. Translated, it gives CASSFNGNTIYF. Variable domain in full (rest from reference TRBV11-1 and TRBJ1-3): EAEVAQSPRYKITEKSQAVAFWCDPISGHATLYWYRQILGQGPELLVQFQDESVVDDSQLPKDRFSAERLKGVDSTLKIQPAELGDSAMYLCASSFNGNTIYFGEGSWLTVV.